Listed below are T cell receptor delta chains from one sample, sequenced in a study of Vδ1+ human thymocytes. TCRdb re-called the multiplex PCR reads through CATT. The table has about 53,000 delta-chain clones, over 12% seen once. The specimen was Vdelta1+ gamma-delta thymocytes from the thymus. These receptors were taken from a girl under three years old who had congenital heart surgery. Both conserved end residues are part of each CDR3. The D gene is left open where the match is weak. Clone size is shown for a subset of rows, as once, few, many or a class of expanded clone.

d_call j_call v_call clone_size cdr3_aa cdr3_nt
- TRDJ1 TRDV1 few CALGAGASLRLGSLYTDKLIF TGTGCTCTTGGGGCAGGGGCTTCCCTACGGCTGGGGTCTCTCTACACCGATAAACTCATCTTT
- TRDJ1 TRDV1 few CALGDPQPLPGDPVYTDKLIF TGTGCTCTTGGGGACCCCCAACCCCTACCTGGGGACCCAGTCTACACCGATAAACTCATCTTT
TRDD3 TRDJ1 TRDV1 - CALGTTTSPGDTEVTDKLIF TGTGCTCTTGGGACAACTACGTCTCCGGGGGATACGGAGGTCACCGATAAACTCATCTTT
- TRDJ1 TRDV1 - CALGELGFLHTGDRDKLIF TGTGCTCTTGGGGAACTAGGATTCCTACATACGGGGGATCGCGATAAACTCATCTTT
TRDD2 TRDJ1 TRDV1 - CALGELGLPTRGYSTYTDKLIF TGTGCTCTTGGGGAACTCGGCCTTCCTACACGGGGGTACTCAACGTACACCGATAAACTCATCTTT
- TRDJ1 TRDV2 medium-sized CACGLKPLIF TGTGCCTGTGGCCTCAAGCCACTCATCTTT
- TRDJ1 TRDV1 - CALGELAVWYPGTYIPAGTDKLIF TGTGCTCTTGGGGAACTAGCAGTATGGTATCCCGGAACCTACATCCCAGCGGGAACCGATAAACTCATCTTT
- TRDJ1 TRDV1 - CALGSLLSTSHKLIF TGTGCTCTTGGTTCCCTACTTAGTACTAGCCATAAACTCATCTTT
TRDD3 TRDJ1 TRDV1 few CALGLKGHVLGDTNTDKLIF TGTGCTCTTGGGCTTAAGGGTCACGTACTGGGGGATACGAACACCGATAAACTCATCTTT
- TRDJ1 TRDV1 few CALGDSVVGGSTDKLIF TGTGCTCTTGGGGATTCTGTTGTCGGGGGGTCCACCGATAAACTCATCTTT
TRDD3 TRDJ1 TRDV1 - CALGEAVVSYHPRLGDTLPDKLIF TGTGCTCTTGGGGAAGCAGTGGTATCCTACCACCCACGACTGGGGGATACCCTCCCCGATAAACTCATCTTT
TRDD3 TRDJ1 TRDV1 few CALGEHTGGPGTDKLIF TGTGCTCTTGGGGAACACACTGGGGGGCCCGGCACCGATAAACTCATCTTT
TRDD3 TRDJ1 TRDV1 - CALGVLSLPHMGAVLGDIPQYTDKLIF TGTGCTCTTGGGGTCTTGTCCCTTCCTCACATGGGGGCAGTACTGGGGGATATCCCGCAGTACACCGATAAACTCATCTTT
TRDD2 TRDJ1 TRDV2 - CACWPSYVRVPGETDKLIF TGTGCCTGCTGGCCTTCCTACGTCCGGGTCCCCGGGGAAACCGATAAACTCATCTTT
TRDD3 TRDJ1 TRDV1 - CALGPPKGTGGHTDKLIF TGTGCTCTTGGGCCCCCCAAGGGTACTGGGGGTCACACCGATAAACTCATCTTT
- TRDJ1 TRDV1 few CALGPFISLAPGKLIF TGTGCTCTTGGACCCTTTATTAGCCTGGCCCCCGGTAAACTCATCTTT
- TRDJ1 TRDV1 - CALGFRISYSWGTPRDDDKLIF TGTGCTCTTGGGTTCCGGATTTCCTACTCGTGGGGGACCCCCCGAGATGACGATAAACTCATCTTT
TRDD3 TRDJ1 TRDV1 few CALGDSIFHRLGADKLIF TGTGCTCTTGGGGATTCAATTTTCCACCGACTGGGGGCCGATAAACTCATCTTT
TRDD2 TRDJ1 TRDV1 few CALGEPSSGLSTDKLIF TGTGCTCTTGGGGAGCCTTCCTCAGGGTTAAGCACCGATAAACTCATCTTT
TRDD2 TRDJ1 TRDV1 - CALGVPFLRHLTEADKLIF TGTGCTCTTGGGGTACCATTCCTACGCCACCTTACGGAAGCCGATAAACTCATCTTT
- TRDJ1 TRDV1 few CALGDSKFRDRLALYTDKLIF TGTGCTCTTGGGGATTCTAAGTTCAGGGATAGGCTCGCTCTTTACACCGATAAACTCATCTTT
TRDD3 TRDJ1 TRDV1 few CALGPRRRPNHPLLGDTRYTDKLIF TGTGCTCTTGGGCCGCGGAGGAGACCCAATCATCCTCTACTGGGGGATACGAGGTACACCGATAAACTCATCTTT
- TRDJ1 TRDV1 - CALGELVSRRRRDTDKLIF TGTGCTCTTGGGGAACTAGTTTCTCGTCGGAGACGCGACACCGATAAACTCATCTTT
- TRDJ1 TRDV1 - CALAGPLAGINGTDKLIF TGTGCTCTTGCTGGTCCCCTGGCAGGGATTAACGGCACCGATAAACTCATCTTT
TRDD3 TRDJ1 TRDV1 - CALGGTPILPTGGYPYTDKLIF TGTGCTCTTGGGGGTACCCCGATACTTCCTACTGGGGGATACCCCTACACCGATAAACTCATCTTT
- TRDJ1 TRDV1 few CALGELKTGTDKLIF TGTGCTCTTGGGGAACTAAAGACCGGCACCGATAAACTCATCTTT
TRDD3 TRDJ1 TRDV1 - CALGVLTGGYVGYTDKLIF TGTGCTCTTGGGGTACTTACTGGGGGATACGTGGGGTACACCGATAAACTCATCTTT
TRDD3 TRDJ1 TRDV1 few CALGERGLGDLCGEGTDKLIF TGTGCTCTTGGGGAACGGGGACTGGGGGACCTATGTGGCGAAGGGACCGATAAACTCATCTTT
TRDD2 TRDJ1 TRDV1 few CALGELPTSYGPVRGSPTHIKLIF TGTGCTCTTGGGGAACTACCTACTTCCTACGGCCCCGTCCGGGGGTCCCCAACGCACATAAAACTCATCTTT
TRDD3 TRDJ1 TRDV1 few CALGVWGILTDKLIF TGTGCTCTTGGGGTCTGGGGGATACTTACCGATAAACTCATCTTT
- TRDJ1 TRDV2 - CACDTWGSVSDKLIF TGTGCCTGTGACACCTGGGGGTCAGTTTCCGATAAACTCATCTTT
- TRDJ1 TRDV1 few CALGDLLPSRGYAGPDKLIF TGTGCTCTTGGGGACCTCCTACCTTCTCGGGGATATGCGGGACCCGATAAACTCATCTTT
TRDD2 TRDJ1 TRDV1 few CALGDPLPILTHTDKLIF TGTGCTCTTGGGGACCCTCTTCCTATCCTTACCCACACCGATAAACTCATCTTT
TRDD3 TRDJ1 TRDV1 - CALGDYHSYWGLTDKLIF TGTGCTCTTGGGGACTATCACTCGTACTGGGGATTGACCGATAAACTCATCTTT
- TRDJ1 TRDV1 few CALGAFPLMGDTDKLIF TGTGCTCTTGGGGCATTCCCGCTAATGGGGGACACCGATAAACTCATCTTT
TRDD3 TRDJ1 TRDV1 - CALGVTGGFYTDKLIF TGTGCTCTTGGGGTGACTGGGGGTTTTTACACCGATAAACTCATCTTT
TRDD3 TRDJ1 TRDV1 once CALGELLGAQGGIQADKLIF TGTGCTCTTGGGGAACTTCTGGGGGCCCAGGGAGGGATACAAGCCGATAAACTCATCTTT
TRDD3 TRDJ1 TRDV1 - CALGERRVWGDTRTDKLIF TGTGCTCTTGGGGAACGTCGAGTTTGGGGGGATACGCGGACCGATAAACTCATCTTT
TRDD3 TRDJ1 TRAV29/DV5 few CAASLHIGGYTDKLIF TGTGCAGCAAGCCTTCATATTGGGGGATACACCGATAAACTCATCTTT
- TRDJ1 TRDV1 few CALGEISAQGFTDKLIF TGTGCTCTTGGGGAAATTTCTGCCCAGGGGTTTACCGATAAACTCATCTTT
TRDD3 TRDJ1 TRDV1 - CALGESPRRWGMESKLIF TGTGCTCTTGGGGAATCACCGCGTAGGTGGGGGATGGAGAGTAAACTCATCTTT
- TRDJ1 TRDV1 - CALGELTGFKLIF TGTGCTCTTGGGGAACTTACCGGGTTTAAACTCATCTTT
- TRDJ1 TRDV1 few CALGEPSLLLTDKLIF TGTGCTCTTGGGGAACCGTCCCTTCTACTCACCGACAAACTCATCTTT
TRDD3 TRDJ1 TRDV2 - CACDNGGIERRYTDKLIF TGTGCCTGTGACAACGGGGGGATAGAGAGGAGGTACACCGATAAACTCATCTTT
TRDD3 TRDJ1 TRDV3 few CAFVLGDTLLELIF TGTGCCTTCGTACTGGGGGATACGCTTTTAGAACTCATCTTT
TRDD3 TRDJ1 TRDV1 few CALGERFFDVGWGSVADKLIF TGTGCTCTTGGGGAACGCTTTTTCGATGTTGGCTGGGGGTCAGTAGCCGATAAACTCATCTTT
TRDD2 TRDJ1 TRDV1 - CALGAGLPPSSYDKLIF TGTGCTCTTGGGGCCGGCCTTCCTCCATCCTCGTACGATAAACTCATCTTT
TRDD2 TRDJ1 TRAV29/DV5 - CAAFPFLLGIRFTDKLIF TGCGCAGCATTCCCCTTCCTACTGGGGATTCGATTCACCGATAAACTCATCTTT
TRDD3 TRDJ1 TRDV1 few CALGVAGGTGGYFDKLIF TGTGCTCTTGGGGTCGCCGGGGGTACTGGGGGATACTTCGATAAACTCATCTTT
- TRDJ1 TRDV1 - CALSLWGSYTDKLIF TGTGCTCTCTCCCTCTGGGGATCGTACACCGATAAACTCATCTTT
- TRDJ1 TRDV1 few CALGEPALRGFYKLIF TGTGCTCTTGGGGAACCCGCACTACGTGGGTTTTATAAACTCATCTTT
TRDD3 TRDJ1 TRDV1 few CALGEPVLPQDWGSRRGTDKLIF TGTGCTCTTGGGGAACCGGTGCTACCACAGGACTGGGGGTCCCGGAGGGGAACCGATAAACTCATCTTT
TRDD3 TRDJ1 TRDV1 - CALGELRAGGHYTDKLIF TGTGCTCTTGGGGAACTAAGGGCTGGGGGACACTACACCGATAAACTCATCTTT
TRDD3 TRDJ1 TRDV2 few CACDTGILGDTSDKLIF TGTGCCTGTGACACCGGAATACTGGGGGATACTAGCGATAAACTCATCTTT
- TRDJ1 TRDV1 - CALGDTMATRNWTRPYPYTDKLIF TGTGCTCTTGGGGATACGATGGCTACCCGTAACTGGACCCGACCTTACCCGTACACCGATAAACTCATCTTT
- TRDJ1 TRDV1 - CALGEPSVDPEPYTDKLIF TGTGCTCTTGGGGAACCTTCCGTGGATCCCGAGCCGTACACCGATAAACTCATCTTT
TRDD3 TRDJ1 TRDV1 few CALGEVNAPLIDVVLGDTVGYTDKLIF TGTGCTCTTGGGGAGGTCAACGCGCCCCTCATCGACGTGGTACTGGGGGATACTGTAGGGTACACCGATAAACTCATCTTT
TRDD3 TRDJ1 TRDV1 - CALGDPSPTQYWGNGELIF TGTGCTCTTGGGGATCCATCCCCTACTCAGTACTGGGGGAATGGCGAACTCATCTTT
- TRDJ1 TRDV1 - CALGEHREQILSYTDKPIF TGTGCTCTTGGGGAACATAGGGAGCAAATACTCTCGTACACCGATAAACCCATCTTT
- TRDJ1 TRDV1 - CALGELLLLHTDKLIF TGTGCTCTTGGGGAACTCCTATTGCTACACACCGATAAACTCATCTTT